This T cell receptor (beta chain) was identified in a study of blood T cell repertoires in COVID-19. Study background: There were acute and convalescent COVID-19 samples, and they came from the United States, Italy and Spain.

The germline V gene encodes CDR1 MDHEN and CDR2 SYDVKM. This CDR3 contains 15 residues. V gave up 1 base and J gave up 6 bases, with 13 bases separating them. Cohorts were determined from participant-reported clinical history. The study recruited exposed participants who had met a COVID-19 case within 2 weeks before entry. In the original processing: Researchers report that nucleated cell counts were estimated from reference gene primer amplification. Method: immunoSEQ multiplex PCR; TCRdb's copy keeps in-frame clones and lacks some. V and J calls and clone size follow that table, whereas D and trimming were derived from the DNA. The sample contains 180,000 or so clones, about 80% of which appear only once.

This chain links TRBV28 with TRBJ1-5; perhaps TRBD1 as D (5 bases). This TCR came from a man between 60 and 75 years old who had been exposed to COVID-19. The sample taken for sequencing was PBMCs or T cells enriched from blood (not recorded which). The CDR3 reads CASSLSREGSQPQHF. In DNA form, the CDR3 reads TGTGCCAGCAGTTTATCCAGGGAAGGCAGTCAGCCCCAGCATTTT.